One and the same sample provided the 11 T cell receptor beta chains below, sequenced in a study of cytomegalovirus exposure and HLA in healthy donors. PCR amplification relied on 60 Vbeta primers (plus 13 Jbeta primers). Sequenced by immunoSEQ multiplex PCR; TCRdb stores in-frame clones only, minus some. The sample lists about 130,000 clones, roughly 70% occurring once. The sequenced sample was PBMCs. The receptors were sampled from a man aged 35 to 55 in good health and CMV-seropositive.

The V gene is TRBV19, the J gene TRBJ1-4, with TRBD1 matching over 8 bases. Unmatched junction bases numbered 9, after V lost 4 bases and J lost 5 bases. Germline loops: CDR1 LNHDA, CDR2 SQIVND (reference sequence). The CDR3 runs 16 residues. CDR3 sequence reads: CASSTTSQGANEKLFF. The CDR3 bases are TGTGCCAGTAGTACCACATCGCAGGGGGCGAATGAAAAACTGTTTTTT.

This chain joins TRBV7-6 and TRBJ2-1, with D possibly TRBD2 on 6 matching bases. V lost 1 base, J lost 8 bases, and 12 bases lay in between. CDR1 and CDR2 from the germline V gene are SGHVS and FNYEAQ. The CDR3 covers 14 residues. CDR3 in amino acids: CASSLGLARDEQFF. In DNA, the CDR3 is TGTGCCAGCAGCTTAGGGCTAGCGAGGGATGAGCAGTTCTTC.

This sequence joins TRBV5-1 and TRBJ2-1, with 8 bases fitting TRBD1. V gave up 5 bases and J gave up 2 bases; unmatched junction bases: 3. This CDR3 is built from 14 residues. Germline-derived CDR1 and CDR2 are SGHRS and YFSETQ. CDR3 region: CASRVDRAYNEQFF. The CDR3 region has the DNA TGCGCCAGCAGGGTGGACAGGGCCTACAATGAGCAGTTCTTC.

This clone was observed a handful of times. The chain combines TRBV5-6 with TRBJ1-1, with 7 bases aligning to TRBD1. The trim removed 1 base at V and 2 bases at J, leaving 5 bases unmatched. There are 15 residues in the CDR3. In germline, CDR1 is SGHDT, CDR2 YYEEEE. This CDR3 is CASSLLRGTNTEAFF. CDR3 bases: TGTGCCAGCAGCTTGCTCAGGGGGACTAACACTGAAGCTTTCTTT.

This sequence joins TRBV7-6 and TRBJ2-1, with D possibly being TRBD2 (7 bases). V was cut by 5 bases and J by 2 bases, with 16 bases left in between. The CDR3 loop spans 16 amino acids. CDR1 and CDR2 from the germline V gene are SGHVS and FNYEAQ. CDR3 coding DNA: TGTGCCAGCAGCACTAGCGCCAGACAGGCCTACAATGAGCAGTTCTTC. Translating gives CASSTSARQAYNEQFF.

The V call is TRBV5-6, the J call TRBJ2-3; 11 positions match TRBD2. CDR3 size: 16 residues. With V trimmed by 1 base and J by 4 bases, 5 bases remained unmatched. Germline lookup yields CDR1 SGHDT and CDR2 YYEEEE. As DNA, the CDR3 is TGTGCCAGCAGCTTGTTTAATAGCGGGAGGGCAGATACGCAGTATTTT. Its protein product is CASSLFNSGRADTQYF.

The chain has TRBV5-5 and TRBJ1-2; 8 positions match TRBD1. The CDR3 totals 14 residues. Trimming cost V 4 bases and J 1 base; bases outside gene matches: 3. The V gene's germline CDR1 is SGHKS and CDR2 YYEKEE (reference sequence). CDR3 bases: TGTGCCAGCAGCACCGGACAGGGTAACTATGGCTACACCTTC. It yields the protein CASSTGQGNYGYTF.

The chain couples TRBV7-9 to TRBJ1-3; D unresolved. The CDR3 contains 16 residues. The V end lost 5 bases, the J end lost 0 bases, and 14 bases lay between the germline ends. In germline, CDR1 is SEHNR, CDR2 FQNEAQ (reference sequence). The CDR3 nucleotides read TGTGCCAGCAGCCTCGAGGGATTACCCTCTGGAAACACCATATATTTT. Its translation: CASSLEGLPSGNTIYF.

J is TRBJ2-5 and V is TRBV27, with 7 bases identical to TRBD1. The J call is in doubt because the DNA end fits TRBJ2-7 better. This CDR3 comprises 13 residues. In germline, CDR1 is MNHEY, CDR2 SMNVEV (reference sequence). This CDR3 is CASRHTGTDEQYF. CDR3 nucleotides: TGTGCCAGCAGACACACCGGGACAGACGAGCAGTACTTC.

This sequence joins TRBV4-1 and TRBJ2-7, with TRBD1 as a possible D gene (5 bases). The CDR3 contains 14 residues. The germline V gene encodes CDR1 MGHRA and CDR2 YSYEKL. Trimming took 1 base from V and 3 from J, leaving 10 bases between them. CDR3 DNA: TGCGCCAGCAGCCAAGCCGCTAGGGGCTACGAGCAGTACTTC. This sequence encodes CASSQAARGYEQYF.

V usage is TRBV7-8 and J usage is TRBJ2-7; weak D call: TRBD1 (5 bases). V shed 6 bases and J shed 1 base, with 13 bases lying between them. This CDR3 contains 14 residues. CDR1 is SGHVS, CDR2 FQNEAQ, per germline. For the CDR3, the DNA is TGTGCCAGCAGTACCGAGCAGGGATCCTACGAGCAGTACTTC. The encoded protein is CASSTEQGSYEQYF.